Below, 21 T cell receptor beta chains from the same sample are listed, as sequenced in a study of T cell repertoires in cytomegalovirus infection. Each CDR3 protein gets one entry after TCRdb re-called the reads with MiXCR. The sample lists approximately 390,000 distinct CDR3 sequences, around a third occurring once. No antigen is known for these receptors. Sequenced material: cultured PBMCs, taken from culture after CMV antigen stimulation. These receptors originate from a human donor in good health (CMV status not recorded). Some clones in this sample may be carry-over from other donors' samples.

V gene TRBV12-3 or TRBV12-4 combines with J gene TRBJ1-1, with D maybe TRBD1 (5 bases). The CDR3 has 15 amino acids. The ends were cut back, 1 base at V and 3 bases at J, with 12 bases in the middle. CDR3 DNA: TGTGCCAGCAGTTTAGGCGGGGGGGTCTACACTGAAGCTTTCTTT. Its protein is CASSLGGGVYTEAFF.

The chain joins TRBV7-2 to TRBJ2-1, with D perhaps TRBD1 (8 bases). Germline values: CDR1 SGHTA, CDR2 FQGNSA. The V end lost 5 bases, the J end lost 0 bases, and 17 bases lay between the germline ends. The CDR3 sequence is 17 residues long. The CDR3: CASSQRGDRTSYNEQFF. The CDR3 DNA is TGTGCCAGCAGCCAACGGGGGGACAGGACCTCCTACAATGAGCAGTTCTTC.

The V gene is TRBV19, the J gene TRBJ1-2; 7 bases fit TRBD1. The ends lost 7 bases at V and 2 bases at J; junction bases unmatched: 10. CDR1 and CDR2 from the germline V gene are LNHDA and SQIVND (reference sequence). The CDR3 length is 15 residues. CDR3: CASIGLDRPNYGYTF. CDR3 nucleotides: TGTGCCAGTATCGGATTGGACAGGCCGAACTATGGCTACACCTTC. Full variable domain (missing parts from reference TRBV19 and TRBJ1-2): DGGITQSPKYLFRKEGQNVTLSCEQNLNHDAMYWYRQDPGQGLRLIYYSQIVNDFQKGDIAEGYSVSREKKESFPLTVTSAQKNPTAFYLCASIGLDRPNYGYTFGSGTRLTVV.

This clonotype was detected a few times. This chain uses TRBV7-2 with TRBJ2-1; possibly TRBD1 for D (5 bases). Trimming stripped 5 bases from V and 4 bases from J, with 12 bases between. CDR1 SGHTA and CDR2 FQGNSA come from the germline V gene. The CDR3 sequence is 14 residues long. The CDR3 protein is CASSDLGVYNEQFF. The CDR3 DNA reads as TGTGCCAGCAGCGACCTAGGGGTTTACAATGAGCAGTTCTTC.

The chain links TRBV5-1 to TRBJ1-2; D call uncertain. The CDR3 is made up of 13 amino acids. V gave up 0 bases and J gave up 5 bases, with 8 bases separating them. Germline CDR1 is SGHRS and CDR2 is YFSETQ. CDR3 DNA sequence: TGCGCCAGCAGCTTGGATGCGTCTTATGGCTACACCTTC. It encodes CASSLDASYGYTF. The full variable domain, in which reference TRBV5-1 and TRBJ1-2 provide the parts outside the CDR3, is KAGVTQTPRYLIKTRGQQVTLSCSPISGHRSVSWYQQTPGQGLQFLFEYFSETQRNKGNFPGRFSGRQFSNSRSEMNVSTLELGDSALYLCASSLDASYGYTFGSGTRLTVV.

In nucleotides, the CDR3 is TGTGCCAGCAGCACAACTGGGAACACTGAAGCTTTCTTT. It specifies CASSTTGNTEAFF. This rearrangement joins TRBV9 to TRBJ1-1; no definite D call. CDR3 length: 13 amino acids. Germline CDR1 is SGDLS and CDR2 is YYNGEE. Trimming took 4 bases from V and 1 from J, leaving 8 bases between them.

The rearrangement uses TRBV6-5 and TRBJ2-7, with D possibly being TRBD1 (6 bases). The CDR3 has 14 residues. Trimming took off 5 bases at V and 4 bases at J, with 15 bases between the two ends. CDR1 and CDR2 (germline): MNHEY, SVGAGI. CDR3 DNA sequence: TGTGCCAGCAGTGCTGGGGACAACCTTTACGAGCAGTACTTC. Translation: CASSAGDNLYEQYF.

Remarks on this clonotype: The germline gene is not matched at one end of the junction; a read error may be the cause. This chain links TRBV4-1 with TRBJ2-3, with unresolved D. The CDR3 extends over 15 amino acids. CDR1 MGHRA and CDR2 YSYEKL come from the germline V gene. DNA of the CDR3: TGCGCCAGCACCCAAATTCTTTTGCTGGCAGATACGCAGTATTTT. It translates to CASTQILLLADTQYF.

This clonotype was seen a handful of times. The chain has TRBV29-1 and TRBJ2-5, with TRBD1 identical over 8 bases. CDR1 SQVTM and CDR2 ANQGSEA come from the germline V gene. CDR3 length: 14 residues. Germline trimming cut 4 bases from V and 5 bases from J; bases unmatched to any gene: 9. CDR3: CSVVTRQGSETQYF. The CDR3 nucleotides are TGCAGCGTTGTCACGAGACAGGGGTCGGAGACCCAGTACTTC.

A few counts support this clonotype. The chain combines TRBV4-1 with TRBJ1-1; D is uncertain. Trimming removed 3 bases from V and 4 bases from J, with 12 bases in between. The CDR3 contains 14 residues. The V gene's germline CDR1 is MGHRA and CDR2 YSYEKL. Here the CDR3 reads CASSQISSSTEAFF. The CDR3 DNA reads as TGCGCCAGCAGCCAGATCTCGTCGAGCACTGAAGCTTTCTTT.

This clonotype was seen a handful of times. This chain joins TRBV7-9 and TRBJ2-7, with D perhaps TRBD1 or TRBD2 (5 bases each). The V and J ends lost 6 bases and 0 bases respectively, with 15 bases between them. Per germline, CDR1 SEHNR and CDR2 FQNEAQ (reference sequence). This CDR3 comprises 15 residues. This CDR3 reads CASSPRDGPSYEQYF. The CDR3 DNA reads TGTGCCAGCAGTCCAAGGGACGGGCCCTCCTACGAGCAGTACTTC.

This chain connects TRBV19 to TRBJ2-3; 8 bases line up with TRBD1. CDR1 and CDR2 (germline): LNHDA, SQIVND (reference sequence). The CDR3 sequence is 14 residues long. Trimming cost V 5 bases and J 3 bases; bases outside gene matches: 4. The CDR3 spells CASSDRGDTDTQYF. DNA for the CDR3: TGTGCCAGTAGTGACAGGGGAGATACAGATACGCAGTATTTT.

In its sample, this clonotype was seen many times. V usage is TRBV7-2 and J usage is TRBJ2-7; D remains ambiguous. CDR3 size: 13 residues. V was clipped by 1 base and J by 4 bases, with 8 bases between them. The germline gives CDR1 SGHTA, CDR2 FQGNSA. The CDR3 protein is CASSLDGFYEQYF. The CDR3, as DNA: TGTGCCAGCAGCTTAGACGGGTTTTACGAGCAGTACTTC.

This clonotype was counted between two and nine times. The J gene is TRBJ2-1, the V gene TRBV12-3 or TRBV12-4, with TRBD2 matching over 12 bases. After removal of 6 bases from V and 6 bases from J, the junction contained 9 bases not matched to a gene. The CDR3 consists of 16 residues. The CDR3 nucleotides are TGTGCCAGCAGGTCTAGACTAGCGGGAGTCATCAATGAGCAGTTCTTC. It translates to CASRSRLAGVINEQFF.

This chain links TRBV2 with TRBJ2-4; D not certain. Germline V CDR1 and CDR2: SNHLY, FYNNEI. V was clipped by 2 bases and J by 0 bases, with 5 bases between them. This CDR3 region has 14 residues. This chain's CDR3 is CASSESLAKNIQYF. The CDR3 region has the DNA TGTGCCAGCAGTGAAAGTCTAGCCAAAAACATTCAGTACTTC. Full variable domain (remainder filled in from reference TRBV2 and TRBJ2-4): EPEVTQTPSHQVTQMGQEVILRCVPISNHLYFYWYRQILGQKVEFLVSFYNNEISEKSEIFDDQFSVERPDGSNFTLKIRSTKLEDSAMYFCASSESLAKNIQYFGAGTRLSVL.

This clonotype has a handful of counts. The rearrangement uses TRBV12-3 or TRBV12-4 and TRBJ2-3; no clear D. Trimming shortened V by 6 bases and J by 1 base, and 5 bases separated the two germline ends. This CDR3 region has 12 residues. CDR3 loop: CASRVGTDTQYF. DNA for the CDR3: TGTGCCAGCAGGGTCGGCACAGATACGCAGTATTTT.

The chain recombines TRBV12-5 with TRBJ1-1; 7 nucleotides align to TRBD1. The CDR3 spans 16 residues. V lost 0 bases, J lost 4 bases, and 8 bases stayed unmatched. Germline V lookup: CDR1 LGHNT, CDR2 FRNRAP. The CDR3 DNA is TGTGCTAGTGGTTTGGTACTAGGGGGCTGGGGCACTGAAGCTTTCTTT. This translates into CASGLVLGGWGTEAFF.

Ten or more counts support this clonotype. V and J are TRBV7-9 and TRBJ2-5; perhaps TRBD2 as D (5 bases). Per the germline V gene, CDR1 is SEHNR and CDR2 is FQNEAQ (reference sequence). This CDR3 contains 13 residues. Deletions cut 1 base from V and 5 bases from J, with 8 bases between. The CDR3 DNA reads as TGTGCCAGCAGCTTAGGAGGGCTGGAGACCCAGTACTTC. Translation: CASSLGGLETQYF.

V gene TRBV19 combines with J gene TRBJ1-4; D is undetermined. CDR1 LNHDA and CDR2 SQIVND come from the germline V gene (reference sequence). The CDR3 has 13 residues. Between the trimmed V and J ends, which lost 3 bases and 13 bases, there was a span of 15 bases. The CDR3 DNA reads TGTGCCAGTAGTATGGGAGCCCTAACGGGACTGTTTTTT. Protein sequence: CASSMGALTGLFF.

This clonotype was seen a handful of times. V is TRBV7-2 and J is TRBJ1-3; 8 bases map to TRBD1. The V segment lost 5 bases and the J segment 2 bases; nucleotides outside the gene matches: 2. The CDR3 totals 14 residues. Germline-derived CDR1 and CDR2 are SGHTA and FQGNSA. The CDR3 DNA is TGTGCCAGCAGCAAGGACAGGGCTGGAAACACCATATATTTT. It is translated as CASSKDRAGNTIYF.

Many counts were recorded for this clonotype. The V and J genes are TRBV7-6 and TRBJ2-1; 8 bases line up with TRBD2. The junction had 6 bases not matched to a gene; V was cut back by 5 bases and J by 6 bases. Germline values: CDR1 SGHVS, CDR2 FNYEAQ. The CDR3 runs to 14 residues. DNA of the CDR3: TGTGCCAGCAGCATCGGGACTAGTTTCAATGAGCAGTTCTTC. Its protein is CASSIGTSFNEQFF.